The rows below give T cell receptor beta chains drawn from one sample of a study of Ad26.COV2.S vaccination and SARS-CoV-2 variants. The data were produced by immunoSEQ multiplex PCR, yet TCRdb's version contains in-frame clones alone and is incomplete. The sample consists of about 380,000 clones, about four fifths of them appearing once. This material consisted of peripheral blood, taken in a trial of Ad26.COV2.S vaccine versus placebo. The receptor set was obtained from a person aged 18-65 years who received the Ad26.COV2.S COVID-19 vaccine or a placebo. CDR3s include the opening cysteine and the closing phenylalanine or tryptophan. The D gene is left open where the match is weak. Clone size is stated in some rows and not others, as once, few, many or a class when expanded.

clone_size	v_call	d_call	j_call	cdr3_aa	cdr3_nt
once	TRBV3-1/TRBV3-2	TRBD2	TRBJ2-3	CASSSQEASGRAGTDTQYF	TGTGCCAGCAGCTCCCAGGAGGCGAGCGGGAGGGCCGGCACAGATACGCAGTATTTT
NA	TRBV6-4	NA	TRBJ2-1	CASHTRPAYNEQFF	TGTGCCAGCCACACTAGGCCCGCCTACAATGAGCAGTTCTTC
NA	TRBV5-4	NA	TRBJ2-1	CASSPGYEQFF	TGTGCCAGCAGCCCCGGCTATGAGCAGTTCTTC
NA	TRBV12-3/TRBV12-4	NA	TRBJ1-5	CASSLQGVTQHF	TGTGCCAGCAGTTTACAGGGCGTAACCCAGCATTTT
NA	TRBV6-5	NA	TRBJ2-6	CASSYGSSGANVLTF	TGTGCCAGCAGTTACGGGAGCTCTGGGGCCAACGTCCTGACTTTC
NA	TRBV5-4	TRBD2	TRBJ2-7	CASSLGSGTPGYEQYF	TGTGCCAGCAGCTTGGGTAGCGGGACGCCCGGCTACGAGCAGTACTTC
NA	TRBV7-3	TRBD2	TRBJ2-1	CASSLSGTSGNNEQFF	TGTGCCAGCAGCTTAAGTGGGACTAGCGGGAACAATGAGCAGTTCTTC
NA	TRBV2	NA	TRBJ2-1	CASSDYRRFEQFF	TGTGCCAGCAGTGACTACAGACGATTTGAGCAGTTCTTC
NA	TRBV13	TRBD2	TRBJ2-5	CASSFLGLAGVETQYF	TGTGCCAGCAGCTTCCTCGGACTAGCGGGAGTTGAGACCCAGTACTTC
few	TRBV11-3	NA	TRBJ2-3	CASSFFGTDTQYF	TGTGCCAGCAGCTTTTTCGGCACAGATACGCAGTATTTT
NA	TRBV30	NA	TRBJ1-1	CAWRGLPMNTEAFF	TGTGCCTGGAGAGGACTTCCCATGAACACTGAAGCTTTCTTT
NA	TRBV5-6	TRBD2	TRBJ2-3	CASSLGSGGTGDTQYF	TGTGCCAGCAGCTTGGGTAGCGGGGGGACCGGCGATACGCAGTATTTT
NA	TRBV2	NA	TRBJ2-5	CASIPERAVETQYF	TGTGCCAGCATCCCGGAAAGGGCTGTAGAGACCCAGTACTTC
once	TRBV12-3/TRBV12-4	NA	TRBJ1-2	CASSDDYYGYTF	TGTGCCAGCAGTGACGACTACTATGGCTACACCTTC
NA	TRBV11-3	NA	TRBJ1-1	CASSLDDTGSADTEAFF	TGTGCCAGCAGCTTAGATGACACAGGGTCGGCGGACACTGAAGCTTTCTTT
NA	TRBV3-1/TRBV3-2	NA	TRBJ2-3	CASSHARGALTSTDTQYF	TGTGCCAGCAGTCACGCAAGGGGGGCCCTAACTAGCACAGATACGCAGTATTTT
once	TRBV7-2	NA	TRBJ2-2	CASSLLPQNTGELFF	TGTGCCAGCAGCTTATTGCCCCAGAACACCGGGGAGCTGTTTTTT
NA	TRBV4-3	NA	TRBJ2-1	CASSQGLGRYNEQFF	TGCGCCAGCAGCCAAGGGCTAGGACGTTACAATGAGCAGTTCTTC
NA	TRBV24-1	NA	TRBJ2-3	CATSDLGVRTDTQYF	TGTGCCACCAGTGATTTGGGCGTCCGCACAGATACGCAGTATTTT
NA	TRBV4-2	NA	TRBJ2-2	CASSQPGMNTGELFF	TGTGCCAGCAGCCAACCCGGCATGAACACCGGGGAGCTGTTTTTT
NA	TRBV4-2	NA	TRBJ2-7	CASSWDTFYEQYF	TGTGCCAGCAGCTGGGACACCTTCTACGAGCAGTACTTC
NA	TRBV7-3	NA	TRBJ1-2	CASSLLPGRIGYTF	TGTGCCAGCAGCTTATTGCCAGGACGTATTGGCTACACCTTC
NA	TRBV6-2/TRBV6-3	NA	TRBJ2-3	CASSSVFVVNTQYF	TGTGCCAGCAGTTCTGTGTTTGTGGTAAATACGCAGTATTTT
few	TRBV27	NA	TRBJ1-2	CASSPTASGGYTF	TGTGCCAGCAGTCCCACAGCCTCGGGGGGCTACACCTTC
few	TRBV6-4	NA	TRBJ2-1	CASSDYGNEQFF	TGTGCCAGCAGTGATTACGGCAATGAGCAGTTCTTC
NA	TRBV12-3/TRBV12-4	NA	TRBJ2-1	CASSLNVDEQFF	TGTGCCAGCAGTTTAAACGTCGATGAGCAGTTCTTC
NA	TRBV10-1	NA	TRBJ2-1	CASSERRVGEQFF	TGCGCCAGCAGTGAGCGACGAGTAGGTGAGCAGTTCTTC
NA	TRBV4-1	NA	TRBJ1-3	CASSQQGFSGNTIYF	TGCGCCAGCAGCCAACAAGGGTTCTCTGGAAACACCATATATTTT
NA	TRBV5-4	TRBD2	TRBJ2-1	CASSPRTSSYNEQFF	TGTGCCAGCAGCCCGCGGACTAGCTCCTACAATGAGCAGTTCTTC
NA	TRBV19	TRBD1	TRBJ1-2	CASEQGDGYTF	TGTGCCAGTGAACAGGGGGATGGCTACACCTTC
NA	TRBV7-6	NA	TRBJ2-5	CASNLRGRQETQYF	TGTGCCAGCAACCTCCGGGGCCGCCAAGAGACCCAGTACTTC
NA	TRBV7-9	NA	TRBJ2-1	CASSPQRKRASNEQFF	TGTGCCAGCAGCCCCCAGCGCAAAAGGGCCTCCAATGAGCAGTTCTTC
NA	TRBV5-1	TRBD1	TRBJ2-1	CASSFRGQGFNEQFF	TGCGCCAGCAGCTTTCGAGGACAGGGGTTCAATGAGCAGTTCTTC
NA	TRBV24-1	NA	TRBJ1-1	CATALSPGPNTEAFF	TGTGCCACCGCCTTATCGCCGGGTCCGAACACTGAAGCTTTCTTT
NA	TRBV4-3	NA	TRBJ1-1	CASSPGDLNTEAFF	TGCGCCAGCAGCCCCGGCGACTTGAACACTGAAGCTTTCTTT
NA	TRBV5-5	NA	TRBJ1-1	CASSLAGPGAFF	TGTGCCAGCAGCTTGGCGGGCCCGGGAGCTTTCTTT
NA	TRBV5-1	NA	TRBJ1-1	CASSLLDSQAFF	TGCGCCAGCAGCTTGCTGGACTCTCAAGCTTTCTTT
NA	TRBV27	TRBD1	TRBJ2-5	CASSSLDRETQYF	TGTGCCAGCAGTTCCTTGGACAGGGAGACCCAGTACTTC
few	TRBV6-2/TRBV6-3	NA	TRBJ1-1	CASRPPGAYGAFF	TGTGCCAGCAGGCCTCCGGGGGCGTATGGAGCTTTCTTT
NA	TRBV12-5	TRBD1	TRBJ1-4	CASGLVTTGDEKLFF	TGTGCTAGTGGTTTGGTTACGACAGGGGATGAAAAACTGTTTTTT
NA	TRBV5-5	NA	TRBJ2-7	CASSLGSSSYEQYF	TGTGCCAGCAGCTTGGGTAGTTCATCCTACGAGCAGTACTTC
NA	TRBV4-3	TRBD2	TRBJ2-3	CASSQSKPQRGRRDTQYF	TGCGCCAGCAGCCAATCTAAACCCCAGCGGGGGCGCAGAGATACGCAGTATTTT
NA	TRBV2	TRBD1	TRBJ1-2	CATSPAGGTNYGYTF	TGTGCCACCTCTCCGGCAGGGGGCACGAACTATGGCTACACCTTC